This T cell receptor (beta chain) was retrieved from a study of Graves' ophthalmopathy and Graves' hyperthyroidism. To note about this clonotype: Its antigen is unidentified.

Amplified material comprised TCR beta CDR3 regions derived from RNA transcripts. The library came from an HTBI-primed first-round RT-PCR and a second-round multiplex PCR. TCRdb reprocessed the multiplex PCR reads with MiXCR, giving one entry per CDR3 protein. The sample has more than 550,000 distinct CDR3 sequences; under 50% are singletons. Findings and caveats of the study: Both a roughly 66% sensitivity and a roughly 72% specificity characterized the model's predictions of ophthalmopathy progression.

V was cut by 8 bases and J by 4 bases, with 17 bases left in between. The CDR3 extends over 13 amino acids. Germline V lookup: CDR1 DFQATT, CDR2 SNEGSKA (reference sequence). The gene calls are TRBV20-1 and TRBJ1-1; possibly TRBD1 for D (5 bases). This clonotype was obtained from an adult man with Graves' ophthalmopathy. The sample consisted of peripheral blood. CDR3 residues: CSLSGYGSTEAFF. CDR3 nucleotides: TGCAGTTTATCAGGGTATGGCAGCACTGAAGCTTTCTTT.